The 2 T cell receptor beta chains in this list originate from one sample, sequenced in a study of blood T cell repertoires in COVID-19. Data came from immunoSEQ multiplex PCR; TCRdb stores just in-frame clones and leaves some out. The sample yields about 140,000 clones, over 65% seen once. The sample consisted of peripheral blood. These receptors originate from a woman at least 80 years old with active or convalescent COVID-19.

The chain employs TRBV10-1 and TRBJ1-2, with 9 bases aligning to TRBD1. J gave up 3 bases and V 9 bases, and 8 bases lay outside the gene matches. Germline V gene sequence: CDR1 WNHNN, CDR2 SYGVQD (reference sequence). CDR3 size: 14 residues. Here the CDR3 DNA reads TGCGCCAGTTCCCCGGGACAGGGTGACTATGGCTACACCTTC. This sequence encodes CASSPGQGDYGYTF.

The chain couples TRBV18 to TRBJ2-1; D may be TRBD1 (6 bases). The V end was cut by 6 bases, the J end by 8 bases, with 17 bases between. The CDR3 contains 14 residues. Germline V gene lookup returns CDR1 KGHSH and CDR2 LQKENI. CDR3 amino acids: CASSQNTGSDEQFF. CDR3 DNA sequence: TGTGCCAGCTCTCAGAATACAGGGTCCGATGAGCAGTTCTTC.